Presented here are 26 T cell receptor beta chains from one specimen sequenced in a study of T cell changes during pregnancy in multiple sclerosis. Assay used: immunoSEQ multiplex PCR; TCRdb lists only in-frame clones, some missing. The sample holds roughly 36,000 clones, approximately 91% seen once. This specimen was peripheral blood, taken in the second trimester of pregnancy. The receptor source for this set is a female donor in good health, enrolled as a control in a pregnancy study.

J is TRBJ2-2 and V is TRBV4-2, with TRBD1 as a possible D gene (6 bases). This CDR3 spans 16 amino acids. In germline, CDR1 is LGHNA, CDR2 YNFKEQ. Between the trimmed V and J ends, which lost 0 bases and 2 bases, there was a span of 10 bases. The CDR3 is CASSQDHRVNTGELFF. The CDR3 bases are TGTGCCAGCAGCCAAGATCACAGGGTAAACACCGGGGAGCTGTTTTTT.

V usage is TRBV7-8 and J usage is TRBJ1-1; D unclear. The CDR3 sequence is 11 residues long. Germline values: CDR1 SGHVS, CDR2 FQNEAQ. V was pared by 5 bases and J by 6 bases, with 7 bases between. Here the CDR3 reads CASSPGSEAFF. In nucleotides, the CDR3 is TGTGCCAGCAGCCCAGGTTCTGAAGCTTTCTTT.

J is TRBJ1-1 and V is TRBV7-8, with D perhaps matching TRBD1 (5 bases). Trimming removed 0 bases from V and 1 base from J, with 18 bases in between. The V gene's germline CDR1 is SGHVS and CDR2 FQNEAQ. The CDR3 spans 18 residues. The CDR3 DNA is TGTGCCAGCAGCTTAGCGGCCTTACCGGGACTCAAGAACACTGAAGCTTTCTTT. Translating gives CASSLAALPGLKNTEAFF.

The rearrangement uses TRBV11-3 and TRBJ2-1; 9 bases line up with TRBD2. Germline CDR1 SGHNT, CDR2 YENEEA. CDR3 length: 15 amino acids. The V gene end was trimmed by 5 bases and the J gene end by 5 bases; junction bases not matched to a gene: 7. CDR3 nucleotides: TGTGCCAGCAGCCTAAGCGGGAGGCCCCACAATGAGCAGTTCTTC. It encodes CASSLSGRPHNEQFF.

The chain is built from TRBV4-3 and TRBJ1-4; D gene ambiguous. V dropped 8 bases and J dropped 0 bases, with 10 bases sitting between them. This CDR3 has 14 amino acids. In germline, CDR1 is LGHNA, CDR2 YSLEER. DNA for the CDR3: TGCGCCAGCGGCTTTGTCGCAACTAATGAAAAACTGTTTTTT. It codes for CASGFVATNEKLFF.

Written as DNA, the CDR3 is TGTGCCAGCTCACTCCCCAGGGGGTCCTCTGGAAACACCATATATTTT. This translates into CASSLPRGSSGNTIYF. The gene calls are TRBV18 and TRBJ1-3; 7 bases match TRBD1. After removal of 4 bases from V and 0 bases from J, the junction contained 6 bases not matched to a gene. CDR1 and CDR2 from the germline V gene are KGHSH and LQKENI. This CDR3 has 16 amino acids.

This clone was observed a single time. V and J are TRBV18 and TRBJ1-1, with TRBD1 matching over 7 bases. This CDR3 has 18 amino acids. With V trimmed by 0 bases and J by 2 bases, 12 bases remained unmatched. Germline V gene lookup returns CDR1 KGHSH and CDR2 LQKENI. CDR3 residues: CASSPPRTGRGFNTEAFF. CDR3 DNA: TGTGCCAGCTCACCACCTCGGACAGGCCGGGGGTTTAACACTGAAGCTTTCTTT.

The chain couples TRBV10-3 to TRBJ1-2; 7 bases are shared with TRBD1. Germline-derived CDR1 and CDR2 are ENHRY and SYGVKD. This CDR3 is 12 amino acids long. Losses at the gene ends were 9 bases for V and 8 bases for J; bases not matched to a gene: 9. CDR3 sequence: CAMNEGGGGYTF. CDR3 DNA: TGTGCCATGAATGAAGGGGGCGGAGGCTACACCTTC.

The CDR3 protein is CAINDGTSDEQFF. CDR3 bases: TGTGCCATCAATGATGGGACTAGCGATGAGCAGTTCTTC. V is TRBV10-3 and J is TRBJ2-1, with 10 bases aligning to TRBD2. This CDR3 spans 13 amino acids. The germline V gene encodes CDR1 ENHRY and CDR2 SYGVKD. J was trimmed by 8 bases and V by 7 bases; bases with no gene match: 5.

J is TRBJ1-3 and V is TRBV5-1; perhaps TRBD1 as D (5 bases). The CDR3 covers 16 residues. Germline loops: CDR1 SGHRS, CDR2 YFSETQ. Trimming shortened V by 0 bases and J by 1 base, and 11 bases separated the two germline ends. DNA of the CDR3: TGCGCCAGCAGCTTGGACATCGGGGGGTCTGGAAACACCATATATTTT. Translating it yields CASSLDIGGSGNTIYF.

This clone was counted a single time. The chain links TRBV4-2 to TRBJ2-7, with 11 bases matching TRBD1. Germline CDR1 LGHNA, CDR2 YNFKEQ. The CDR3 covers 17 residues. J lost 6 bases, V lost 4 bases, and 14 bases had no gene match. Here the CDR3 reads CASSRTSLGTGGSEQYF. CDR3 in DNA: TGTGCCAGCAGCCGAACATCCTTGGGGACAGGGGGTTCCGAGCAGTACTTC.

This chain uses TRBV6-1 with TRBJ2-2, with D possibly matching TRBD1 (6 bases). V was shortened by 5 bases and J by 6 bases, with 10 bases between the two germline ends. This CDR3 contains 13 residues. CDR1 and CDR2 from the germline V gene are MNHNS and SASEGT. In nucleotides, the CDR3 is TGTGCCAGCAGTTTAGAGGGGGCCGGGGAGCTGTTTTTT. Translated: CASSLEGAGELFF.

This rearrangement joins TRBV6-5 to TRBJ1-1; D perhaps matches TRBD1 (5 bases). The CDR3 covers 14 residues. Germline lookup yields CDR1 MNHEY and CDR2 SVGAGI. Between the trimmed V and J ends, which lost 6 bases and 4 bases, there was a span of 15 bases. The CDR3 region is CASSSTRGGTEAFF. The CDR3 nucleotides read TGTGCCAGCAGCTCTACTCGGGGGGGCACTGAAGCTTTCTTT.

The chain combines TRBV4-2 with TRBJ2-7; the match to TRBD1 covers 7 bases. The V and J ends lost 3 bases and 2 bases, in that order; junction bases with no gene match: 1. The CDR3 extends over 13 amino acids. Germline assignment: CDR1 LGHNA and CDR2 YNFKEQ. CDR3 nucleotide sequence: TGTGCCAGCAGCCAGGACAGGACCTACGAGCAGTACTTC. This gives the protein CASSQDRTYEQYF.

This chain connects TRBV28 to TRBJ2-1; D gene unclear. This CDR3 spans 13 amino acids. Germline values: CDR1 MDHEN, CDR2 SYDVKM. The V gene lost 2 bases and the J gene lost 5 bases, with 7 bases spanning the gap. The CDR3 protein is CASSLARNNEQFF. CDR3 bases: TGTGCCAGCAGTTTAGCGAGGAACAATGAGCAGTTCTTC.

The V call is TRBV2, the J call TRBJ2-7; 9 bases match TRBD2. After removal of 10 bases from V and 0 bases from J, the junction contained 22 bases not matched to a gene. The CDR3 covers 19 residues. CDR1 is SNHLY and CDR2 is FYNNEI in the germline V gene. The CDR3 spells CANLPGDLASGMASYEQYF. In nucleotides, the CDR3 is TGTGCCAACTTACCGGGCGACCTGGCTAGCGGGATGGCCTCCTACGAGCAGTACTTC.

This clone was seen just once. The genes are TRBV19 and TRBJ1-3; D gene ambiguous. The CDR3 loop spans 12 amino acids. CDR1 and CDR2 from the germline V gene are LNHDA and SQIVND (reference sequence). For the CDR3, the DNA is TGTGCTAGCGGCAGGTCCGGAAACACCATATATTTT. Amino acid sequence: CASGRSGNTIYF.

This CDR3 is CSGGTSGRSYEQYF. Here the CDR3 DNA reads TGCAGCGGAGGGACTAGCGGACGTTCCTACGAGCAGTACTTC. The V gene is TRBV29-1, the J gene TRBJ2-7; TRBD2 matches at 11 bases. V lost 7 bases, J lost 1 base, and 6 bases stayed unmatched. Per the germline V gene, CDR1 is SQVTM and CDR2 is ANQGSEA. CDR3 size: 14 residues.

The J gene is TRBJ1-1, the V gene TRBV4-2, with D possibly TRBD1 on 6 matching bases. Trimming took off 0 bases at V and 3 bases at J, with 8 bases between the two ends. This CDR3 is built from 14 residues. The V gene's germline CDR1 is LGHNA and CDR2 YNFKEQ. The CDR3, as DNA: TGTGCCAGCAGCCAAGATTACAGGGACACTGAAGCTTTCTTT. Its translation: CASSQDYRDTEAFF.

This chain connects TRBV5-4 to TRBJ1-2; D uncertain. The V end was cut by 7 bases, the J end by 4 bases, with 17 bases between. The CDR3 runs 14 residues. The germline V gene has CDR1 SGHNT and CDR2 YYREEE (reference sequence). In DNA form, the CDR3 reads TGTGCCAGCCAGACCTCGGGTGGGTTCTATGGCTACACCTTC. Amino acids: CASQTSGGFYGYTF.

The chain recombines TRBV10-3 with TRBJ1-1, with TRBD1 matching over 8 bases. The CDR3 extends over 14 amino acids. The germline V gene has CDR1 ENHRY and CDR2 SYGVKD. Trimming took 4 bases from V and 0 from J; bases not matched to a gene: 1. The CDR3 loop is CAISGDRLNTEAFF. The DNA of the CDR3 is TGTGCCATCAGTGGGGACAGGTTGAACACTGAAGCTTTCTTT.

J is TRBJ2-7 and V is TRBV7-2; 10 bases align to TRBD1. Germline CDR1 SGHTA, CDR2 FQGNSA. The V and J ends lost 5 bases and 6 bases, in that order; junction bases with no gene match: 10. The CDR3 consists of 15 residues. CDR3 sequence reads: CASSPPRQGAGEQYF. The CDR3, as DNA: TGTGCCAGCAGCCCACCTAGACAGGGGGCTGGCGAGCAGTACTTC.

The chain couples TRBV4-3 to TRBJ2-2; 8 bases agree with TRBD2. The CDR3 runs 17 residues. V shed 2 bases, J shed 7 bases, and the junction held 12 bases outside the gene matches. Germline V CDR1 and CDR2: LGHNA, YSLEER. CDR3 in DNA: TGCGCCAGCAGCCAACTACTAAAGCGGGGGAAGGACGGGGAGCTGTTTTTT. It yields the protein CASSQLLKRGKDGELFF.

CDR3 DNA: TGTGCCAGCAGCCTCCGGGGTTCAGATACGCAGTATTTT. Translating gives CASSLRGSDTQYF. The chain recombines TRBV5-4 with TRBJ2-3; TRBD2 might be the D (5 bases). The CDR3 loop spans 13 amino acids. Trimming took 4 bases from V and 4 from J, leaving 10 bases between them. Germline V gives CDR1 SGHNT, CDR2 YYREEE (reference sequence).

The J gene is TRBJ2-7, the V gene TRBV27; no clear D. Germline loops: CDR1 MNHEY, CDR2 SMNVEV (reference sequence). This CDR3 is 13 amino acids long. V lost 5 bases to trimming and J lost 8 bases, with 16 bases between them. The CDR3 reads CASSAQISSQQYF. CDR3 DNA: TGTGCCAGCAGTGCACAGATCTCATCCCAGCAGTACTTC.

The rearrangement links TRBV6-5 to TRBJ1-2, with D possibly being TRBD1 (6 bases). CDR1 is MNHEY, CDR2 SVGAGI, per germline. The CDR3 has 15 amino acids. Trimming shortened V by 5 bases and J by 0 bases, and 13 bases separated the two germline ends. The CDR3 coding sequence is TGTGCCAGCAGTCCCCGGGGGGCCACTAACTATGGCTACACCTTC. Its protein is CASSPRGATNYGYTF.